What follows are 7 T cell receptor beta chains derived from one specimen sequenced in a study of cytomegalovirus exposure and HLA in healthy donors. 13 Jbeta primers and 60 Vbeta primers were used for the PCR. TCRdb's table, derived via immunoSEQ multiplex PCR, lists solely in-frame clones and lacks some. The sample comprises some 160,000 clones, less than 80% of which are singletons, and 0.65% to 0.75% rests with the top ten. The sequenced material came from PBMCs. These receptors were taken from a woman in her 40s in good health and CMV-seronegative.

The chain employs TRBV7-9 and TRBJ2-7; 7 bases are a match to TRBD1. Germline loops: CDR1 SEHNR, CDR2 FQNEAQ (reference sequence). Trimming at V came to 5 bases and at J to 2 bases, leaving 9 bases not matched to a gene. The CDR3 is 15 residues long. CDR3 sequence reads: CASSTPRDRAYEQYF. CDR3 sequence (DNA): TGTGCCAGCAGCACCCCCCGGGACAGAGCCTACGAGCAGTACTTC. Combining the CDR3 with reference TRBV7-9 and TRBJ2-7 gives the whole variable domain DTGVSQNPRHKITKRGQNVTFRCDPISEHNRLYWYRQTLGQGPEFLTYFQNEAQLEKSRLLSDRFSAERPKGSFSTLEIQRTEQGDSAMYLCASSTPRDRAYEQYFGPGTRLTVT.

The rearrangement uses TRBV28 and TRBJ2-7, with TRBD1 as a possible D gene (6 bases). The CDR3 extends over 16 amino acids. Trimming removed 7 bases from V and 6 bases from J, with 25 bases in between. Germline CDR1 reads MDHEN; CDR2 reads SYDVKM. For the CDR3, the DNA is TGTGCCAGCATATCTCTTACAGGGCCGCTAGTAAGCGAGCAGTACTTC. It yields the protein CASISLTGPLVSEQYF.

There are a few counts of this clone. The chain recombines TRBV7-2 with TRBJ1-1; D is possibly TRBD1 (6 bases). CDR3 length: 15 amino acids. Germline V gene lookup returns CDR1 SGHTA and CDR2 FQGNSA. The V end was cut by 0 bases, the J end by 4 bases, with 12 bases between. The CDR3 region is CASSLAGAGTTEAFF. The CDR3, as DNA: TGTGCCAGCAGCTTAGCGGGGGCAGGGACCACTGAAGCTTTCTTT.

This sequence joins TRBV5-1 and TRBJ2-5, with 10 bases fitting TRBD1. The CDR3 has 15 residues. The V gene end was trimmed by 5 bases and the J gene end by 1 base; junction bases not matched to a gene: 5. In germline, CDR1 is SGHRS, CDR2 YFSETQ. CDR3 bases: TGCGCCAGCAGTGTAGGGACAGGGGTCCAAGAGACCCAGTACTTC. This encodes CASSVGTGVQETQYF.

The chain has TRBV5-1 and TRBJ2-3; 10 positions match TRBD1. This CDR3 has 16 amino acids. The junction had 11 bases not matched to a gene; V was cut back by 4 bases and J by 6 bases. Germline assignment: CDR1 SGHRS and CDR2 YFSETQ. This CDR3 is CASSLVIRQGADTQYF. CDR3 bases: TGCGCCAGCAGCCTGGTAATTAGACAGGGGGCGGATACGCAGTATTTT.

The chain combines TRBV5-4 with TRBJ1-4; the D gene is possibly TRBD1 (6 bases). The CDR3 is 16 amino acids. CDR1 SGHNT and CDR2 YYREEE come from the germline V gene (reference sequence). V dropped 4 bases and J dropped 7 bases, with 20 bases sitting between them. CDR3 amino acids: CASSDGLGASSEKLFF. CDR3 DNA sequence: TGTGCCAGCAGCGACGGACTGGGGGCCTCAAGTGAAAAACTGTTTTTT.

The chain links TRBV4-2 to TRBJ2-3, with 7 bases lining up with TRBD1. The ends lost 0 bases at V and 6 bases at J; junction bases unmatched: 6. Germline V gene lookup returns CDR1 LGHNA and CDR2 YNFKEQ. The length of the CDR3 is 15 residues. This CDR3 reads CASSQETGFLDTQYF. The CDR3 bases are TGTGCCAGCAGCCAAGAGACAGGGTTTCTCGATACGCAGTATTTT.